One and the same sample provided the 16 T cell receptor beta chains below, sequenced in a study of T-cell reconstitution after alpha-beta-depleted transplantation in children. Library preparation (for TCRbeta) was performed with unique molecular identifiers. Each CDR3 protein gets one entry after TCRdb re-called the PCR reads with MiXCR. The sample has about 440,000 distinct CDR3 sequences, around 46% seen once. The input for sequencing was PBMCs, taken before TCRalphabeta/CD19-depleted stem cell transplant. Receptors originate from a girl aged 2 to 10 with aplastic anemia, due to receive a stem cell transplant.

The chain recombines TRBV19 with TRBJ1-5; a weak D match, TRBD1 (6 bases). Per germline, CDR1 LNHDA and CDR2 SQIVND (reference sequence). Trimming pared 3 bases from V and 4 bases from J, leaving 10 bases between. This CDR3 has 14 amino acids. CDR3 DNA: TGTGCCAGTAGTATCGGACAGCTAAATCAGCCCCAGCATTTT. Translating gives CASSIGQLNQPQHF.

The rearrangement joins TRBV12-3 or TRBV12-4 to TRBJ2-7; D is possibly TRBD1 or TRBD2 (5 bases each). The CDR3 covers 14 residues. Trimming took 6 bases from V and 6 from J, leaving 18 bases between them. Here the CDR3 reads CASSQGRTITEQYF. CDR3 DNA sequence: TGTGCCAGCAGCCAGGGACGGACGATTACCGAGCAGTACTTC.

This CDR3 reads CASSSYGRLVDTQYF. In DNA, the CDR3 is TGCGCCAGCAGCTCGTACGGCCGCTTGGTAGATACGCAGTATTTT. The chain couples TRBV5-1 to TRBJ2-3, with D uncertain. The germline gives CDR1 SGHRS, CDR2 YFSETQ. V gave up 3 bases and J gave up 5 bases, with 16 bases separating them. This CDR3 is built from 15 residues.

This chain joins TRBV7-8 and TRBJ2-3; 7 bases align to TRBD2. J was trimmed by 1 base and V by 8 bases; bases with no gene match: 6. The CDR3 covers 14 residues. CDR1 is SGHVS, CDR2 FQNEAQ, per germline. DNA for the CDR3: TGTGCCAGCTGCCTGAGCGGGGGCACAGATACGCAGTATTTT. It specifies CASCLSGGTDTQYF.

In its sample, this clonotype was seen once. This chain uses TRBV5-1 with TRBJ1-1; the D is unclear. Germline CDR1 SGHRS, CDR2 YFSETQ. The ends were cut back, 3 bases at V and 1 base at J, with 13 bases in the middle. The CDR3 spans 15 residues. The CDR3 reads CASSWKRTPNTEAFF. CDR3 in DNA: TGCGCCAGCAGCTGGAAAAGGACCCCGAACACTGAAGCTTTCTTT.

The rearrangement joins TRBV5-1 to TRBJ2-1; D not certain. Trimming took off 4 bases at V and 0 bases at J, with 14 bases between the two ends. CDR3 size: 16 residues. Per germline, CDR1 SGHRS and CDR2 YFSETQ. DNA for the CDR3: TGCGCCAGCAGCGCCTTGGGCGGCAGCTCCTACAATGAGCAGTTCTTC. This translates into CASSALGGSSYNEQFF.

This chain joins TRBV2 and TRBJ1-1; D remains ambiguous. The CDR3 runs to 12 residues. Germline CDR1 is SNHLY and CDR2 is FYNNEI. V was pared by 6 bases and J by 1 base, with 6 bases between. CDR3 amino acids: CASRAANTEAFF. In nucleotides, the CDR3 is TGTGCCAGCAGGGCCGCGAACACTGAAGCTTTCTTT.

This clonotype has only a few counts. The rearrangement uses TRBV6-1 and TRBJ2-1; unclear D gene. This CDR3 region has 17 residues. With 6 bases removed from V and 6 bases from J, the gap between germline ends came to 24 bases. Germline V gives CDR1 MNHNS, CDR2 SASEGT. The CDR3 spells CASSLSPPRLGVNEQFF. CDR3 nucleotides: TGTGCCAGCAGCCTCAGCCCACCCCGGCTAGGTGTCAATGAGCAGTTCTTC.

The chain is built from TRBV12-3 or TRBV12-4 and TRBJ2-7; D ambiguous. The V end lost 4 bases, the J end lost 11 bases, and 18 bases lay between the germline ends. The CDR3 runs to 13 residues. CDR3: CASSSPLGPRKYF. CDR3 coding DNA: TGTGCCAGCAGTTCCCCCTTAGGCCCCCGTAAGTACTTC.

This clonotype has a count of ten or more. The J gene is TRBJ2-7, the V gene TRBV7-2; 8 bases are a match to TRBD1. J was trimmed by 4 bases and V by 8 bases; bases with no gene match: 7. The germline CDR1 and CDR2 sequences are SGHTA and FQGNSA. The CDR3 consists of 13 residues. CDR3 coding DNA: TGTGCCAGCCGACGGGACAGGCTTTACGAGCAGTACTTC. Residues: CASRRDRLYEQYF.

This CDR3 reads CASSQDSGGVRGYTF. CDR3 sequence (DNA): TGTGCCAGCAGCCAAGATTCCGGGGGCGTGCGTGGCTACACCTTC. The gene calls are TRBV3-1 and TRBJ1-2, with D maybe TRBD1 (6 bases). The V gene lost 0 bases and the J gene lost 7 bases, with 15 bases spanning the gap. CDR3 size: 15 residues. The V gene's germline CDR1 is LGHDT and CDR2 YNNKEL (reference sequence).

This clonotype has a handful of counts. V gene TRBV5-4 combines with J gene TRBJ1-4; D is uncertain. V lost 0 bases, J lost 7 bases, and 7 bases lay in between. The CDR3 extends over 13 amino acids. The germline CDR1 and CDR2 sequences are SGHNT and YYREEE (reference sequence). CDR3 DNA sequence: TGTGCCAGCAGCTTGGCTGGGGTTGAAAAACTGTTTTTT. Its translation: CASSLAGVEKLFF.

The chain is built from TRBV29-1 and TRBJ2-1, with a possible D match to TRBD1 (6 bases). Looked up from germline, CDR1 is SQVTM and CDR2 is ANQGSEA. This CDR3 has 16 amino acids. The V gene lost 7 bases and the J gene lost 3 bases, with 22 bases spanning the gap. The CDR3 DNA reads TGCAGCGCTCCCCGAGAGGACAGAACATACTACAATGAGCAGTTCTTC. Its protein product is CSAPREDRTYYNEQFF.

The chain recombines TRBV7-6 with TRBJ2-5; D is possibly TRBD2 (6 bases). This CDR3 comprises 15 residues. With 5 bases removed from V and 5 bases from J, the gap between germline ends came to 18 bases. Germline CDR1 is SGHVS and CDR2 is FNYEAQ. The CDR3: CASSLRTKEWETQYF. For the CDR3, the DNA is TGTGCCAGCAGCCTCCGGACTAAAGAGTGGGAGACCCAGTACTTC.

This chain connects TRBV14 to TRBJ2-3, with D unclear. The CDR3 covers 12 residues. V was pared by 2 bases and J by 7 bases, with 7 bases between. Germline V gives CDR1 SGHDN, CDR2 FVKESK. CDR3 DNA sequence: TGTGCCAGCAGCCAATCGACTTATACGCAGTATTTT. Protein product: CASSQSTYTQYF.

At least ten counts were recorded for this clonotype. The chain employs TRBV6-2 or TRBV6-3 and TRBJ2-1; 11 bases agree with TRBD2. V lost 7 bases to trimming and J lost 7 bases; unmatched junction nucleotides: 6. In germline, CDR1 is MNHEY, CDR2 SVGEGT. CDR3 size: 14 residues. CDR3 sequence reads: CASKLAGGPNEQFF. CDR3 coding DNA: TGTGCCAGCAAGTTAGCGGGAGGGCCGAATGAGCAGTTCTTC.